The 19 T cell receptor beta chains presented below share a single source sample, sequenced in a study of cytomegalovirus exposure and HLA in healthy donors. PCR used 60 Vbeta primers and 13 Jbeta primers. The assay was immunoSEQ multiplex PCR, and TCRdb's table has in-frame clones only and misses some. Among about 190,000 clones listed, 60% to 85% were seen once. The sample comprised PBMCs. These receptors came from a woman under 30 in good health and CMV-seronegative.

The chain employs TRBV9 and TRBJ2-3, with a weak D call TRBD2 (6 bases). This CDR3 has 14 amino acids. From germline, CDR1 is SGDLS and CDR2 YYNGEE. Trimming removed 7 bases from V and 5 bases from J, with 17 bases in between. CDR3 amino acids: CASAFRVGGDTQYF. In DNA form, the CDR3 reads TGTGCCAGCGCCTTCCGGGTGGGGGGAGATACGCAGTATTTT.

The chain couples TRBV28 to TRBJ1-2; D is undetermined. The V gene's germline CDR1 is MDHEN and CDR2 SYDVKM. The CDR3 runs to 13 residues. Trimming took off 5 bases at V and 6 bases at J, with 13 bases between the two ends. CDR3 sequence (DNA): TGTGCCAGCAGTCTCTCGGGGAGTGATGGCTACACCTTC. Translated, it gives CASSLSGSDGYTF.

The genes are TRBV19 and TRBJ1-5; 7 nucleotides agree with TRBD1. J lost 10 bases, V lost 6 bases, and 9 bases had no gene match. This CDR3 comprises 13 residues. Germline V lookup: CDR1 LNHDA, CDR2 SQIVND (reference sequence). CDR3 bases: TGTGCCAGTAGCCCCTCGGACAGGAACCCCCAGCATTTT. It translates to CASSPSDRNPQHF.

The chain joins TRBV7-3 to TRBJ2-7; 7 bases are a match to TRBD2. Germline CDR1 and CDR2: SGHTA and FQGTGA. The CDR3 spans 14 residues. V trimming: 4 bases; J trimming: 3 bases; junction bases outside the gene matches: 6. The chain's CDR3 is CASSWGGRGYEQYF. CDR3 nucleotides: TGTGCCAGCAGCTGGGGAGGGAGGGGCTACGAGCAGTACTTC.

The chain uses TRBV4-1 and TRBJ2-6; D perhaps matches TRBD2 (5 bases). Germline CDR1 is MGHRA and CDR2 is YSYEKL. The CDR3 is made up of 17 amino acids. Trimming removed 1 base from V and 0 bases from J, with 10 bases in between. The DNA of the CDR3 is TGCGCCAGCAGCCAAGTACTTCTAGCCTCTGGGGCCAACGTCCTGACTTTC. It codes for CASSQVLLASGANVLTF.

The V and J genes are TRBV4-3 and TRBJ1-4; 9 bases map to TRBD1. The V and J ends lost 5 bases and 11 bases, in that order; junction bases with no gene match: 9. This CDR3 is built from 14 residues. Germline V gives CDR1 LGHNA, CDR2 YSLEER. The CDR3 region has the DNA TGCGCCAGCAGCGCATCCCGACAGGGGGGGAAACTGTTTTTT. The encoded protein is CASSASRQGGKLFF.

This clone was observed a single time. The chain uses TRBV19 and TRBJ1-2, with 9 bases matching TRBD1. The CDR3 has 12 amino acids. V lost 4 bases to trimming and J lost 7 bases; unmatched junction nucleotides: 1. Germline V gene sequence: CDR1 LNHDA, CDR2 SQIVND (reference sequence). This CDR3 reads CASSTTGGGYTF. CDR3 coding DNA: TGTGCCAGTAGTACGACAGGGGGTGGCTACACCTTC.

Turning to this clone: Other DNA sequences in the sample encode the same CDR3. The chain is built from TRBV7-3 and TRBJ2-1, with D possibly TRBD2 on 6 matching bases. Trimming removed 1 base from V and 0 bases from J, with 7 bases in between. The CDR3 totals 15 residues. The germline V gene encodes CDR1 SGHTA and CDR2 FQGTGA. CDR3 sequence (DNA): TGTGCCAGCAGCTTAAACGGGGGCTCCTACAATGAGCAGTTCTTC. It is translated as CASSLNGGSYNEQFF.

This clone appeared a few times. The J gene is TRBJ1-4, the V gene TRBV6-5; 8 bases match TRBD1. From germline, CDR1 is MNHEY and CDR2 SVGAGI. V was pared by 7 bases and J by 2 bases, with 6 bases of the junction left unmatched. The CDR3 sequence is 15 residues long. CDR3 residues: CASNDRGLTNEKLFF. DNA of the CDR3: TGTGCCAGCAACGACAGGGGCCTTACTAATGAAAAACTGTTTTTT.

The rearrangement links TRBV19 to TRBJ2-7; TRBD2 aligns across 7 bases. The CDR3 is 15 amino acids. The V gene's germline CDR1 is LNHDA and CDR2 SQIVND (reference sequence). V was clipped by 8 bases and J by 2 bases; unmatched bases: 12. The CDR3, as DNA: TGTGCCAGTCAGTCGGGGGGAGGGGAACCCTACGAGCAGTACTTC. It specifies CASQSGGGEPYEQYF.

The chain joins TRBV5-1 to TRBJ1-2, with 10 bases lining up with TRBD1. With 2 bases clipped from V and 5 bases from J, the junction kept 6 bases outside the gene matches. The CDR3 runs to 15 residues. CDR1 and CDR2 (germline): SGHRS, YFSETQ. CDR3 DNA: TGCGCCAGCAGCTTAGGACAGGGGGAGATATATGGCTACACCTTC. Its protein is CASSLGQGEIYGYTF.

The genes are TRBV18 and TRBJ2-1; the match to TRBD1 covers 7 bases. Germline values: CDR1 KGHSH, CDR2 LQKENI. The trim removed 1 base at V and 2 bases at J, leaving 8 bases unmatched. The CDR3 has 17 residues. The DNA for the CDR3 is TGTGCCAGCTCACCACTTGACAGGGTCGGGGCCTACAATGAGCAGTTCTTC. It translates to CASSPLDRVGAYNEQFF.

This clone was seen a few times. The V and J genes are TRBV2 and TRBJ1-5; 7 bases align to TRBD1. J lost 0 bases, V lost 6 bases, and 5 bases had no gene match. The CDR3 runs to 15 residues. From germline, CDR1 is SNHLY and CDR2 FYNNEI. The CDR3 here is CASRAGTVSNQPQHF. The CDR3 coding sequence is TGTGCCAGCAGGGCCGGGACAGTTAGCAATCAGCCCCAGCATTTT.

This chain links TRBV29-1 with TRBJ2-5; TRBD2 matches at 10 bases. The last part of the DNA fits TRBJ2-7 better; the J call may be wrong. Germline CDR1 reads SQVTM; CDR2 reads ANQGSEA. This CDR3 is 18 amino acids long. The CDR3 loop is CSAKGWVGTSASSYEQYF. In nucleotides, the CDR3 is TGCAGCGCCAAAGGGTGGGTGGGGACTAGCGCGAGCTCCTACGAGCAGTACTTC.

The chain links TRBV27 to TRBJ1-2; unclear D gene. Trimming took off 5 bases at V and 2 bases at J, with 15 bases between the two ends. Germline-derived CDR1 and CDR2 are MNHEY and SMNVEV (reference sequence). The CDR3 length is 15 residues. CDR3 sequence reads: CASSPHVGGNYGYTF. The CDR3 nucleotides are TGTGCCAGCAGTCCTCACGTCGGCGGAAACTATGGCTACACCTTC.

The chain links TRBV10-3 to TRBJ2-1; tentatively, D is TRBD1 (5 bases). Germline V gene data show CDR1 as ENHRY and CDR2 as SYGVKD. The CDR3 length is 16 residues. V lost 0 bases, J lost 3 bases, and 12 bases lay in between. In nucleotides, the CDR3 is TGTGCCATCAGTGAGTCTACGCAGACAGACTACAATGAGCAGTTCTTC. Translated: CAISESTQTDYNEQFF.

The rearrangement joins TRBV6-5 to TRBJ2-3, with 7 bases fitting TRBD2. Germline lookup yields CDR1 MNHEY and CDR2 SVGAGI. V was pared by 8 bases and J by 2 bases, with 10 bases of the junction left unmatched. The CDR3 extends over 15 amino acids. The CDR3 DNA follows: TGTGCCAGCTCCGTGGCCGGGGGGACCACAGATACGCAGTATTTT. Its translation is CASSVAGGTTDTQYF.

This sequence joins TRBV5-6 and TRBJ2-7; 7 bases map to TRBD2. Germline V gene sequence: CDR1 SGHDT, CDR2 YYEEEE. CDR3 length: 17 residues. Losses at the gene ends were 1 base for V and 2 bases for J; bases not matched to a gene: 12. The CDR3, as DNA: TGTGCCAGCAGCTTGTGGGGGGGACGTACTTCAACCTACGAGCAGTACTTC. Its translation is CASSLWGGRTSTYEQYF.

The V and J genes are TRBV5-4 and TRBJ2-7; a possible D gene is TRBD2 (6 bases). Per the germline V gene, CDR1 is SGHNT and CDR2 is YYREEE (reference sequence). There are 14 residues in the CDR3. The ends were cut back, 7 bases at V and 2 bases at J, with 16 bases in the middle. DNA of the CDR3: TGTGCCAGCTGGCCGGAGGGGAGAACCTACGAGCAGTACTTC. Translating it yields CASWPEGRTYEQYF.